What follows are 15 T cell receptor beta chains derived from one specimen sequenced in a study of long-term antiretroviral therapy in people with HIV. Running of the v3.0 immunoSEQ assay took place at survey level. The protocol was immunoSEQ multiplex PCR, while the TCRdb copy is restricted to in-frame clones and leaves out a portion. The sample shows tens of thousands of clones, almost 85% of them seen only once. Here the sequenced sample was unsorted PBMCs, taken 0.6 years after starting antiretroviral therapy. The source of these receptors is a man younger than 30 with HIV.

The V and J genes are TRBV28 and TRBJ2-1, with 8 bases fitting TRBD2. The CDR3 sequence is 15 residues long. Germline-derived CDR1 and CDR2 are MDHEN and SYDVKM. Trimming took 7 bases from V and 3 from J; bases not matched to a gene: 8. The CDR3 is CASTRKTSVYNEQFF. The CDR3 DNA follows: TGTGCCAGCACCCGCAAGACTAGCGTCTACAATGAGCAGTTCTTC.

Note on this clone: One end of the junction is discordant with germline, which a read error may explain. Other nucleotide sequences in the sample specify the same CDR3. The rearrangement uses TRBV5-4 and TRBJ1-2; D gene unclear. Germline assignment: CDR1 SGHNT and CDR2 YYREEE (reference sequence). The CDR3 contains 14 residues. The CDR3 region is CASSFRTQIYGYTF. The CDR3 DNA follows: TGTGCCAGCAGCTTTCGGACGCAGATATATGGCTACACCTTT.

This chain links TRBV13 with TRBJ2-3; D remains unclear. The CDR3 sequence is 11 residues long. V dropped 3 bases and J dropped 6 bases, with 4 bases sitting between them. The germline CDR1 and CDR2 sequences are PRHDT and FYEKMQ (reference sequence). The CDR3 reads CASSFMDTQYF. Here the CDR3 DNA reads TGTGCCAGCAGCTTTATGGATACGCAGTATTTT. Together with reference TRBV13 and TRBJ2-3, the CDR3 gives the full variable domain: AAGVIQSPRHLIKEKRETATLKCYPIPRHDTVYWYQQGPGQDPQFLISFYEKMQSDKGSIPDRFSAQQFSDYHSELNMSSLELGDSALYFCASSFMDTQYFGPGTRLTVL.

The chain links TRBV27 to TRBJ2-2; D is perhaps TRBD1 (5 bases). The germline CDR1 and CDR2 sequences are MNHEY and SMNVEV (reference sequence). Trimming stripped 5 bases from V and 5 bases from J, with 12 bases between. The CDR3 is 14 amino acids. The CDR3 DNA follows: TGTGCCAGCAGTCCCTCCAGGGTAACCGGGGAGCTGTTTTTT. This codes for CASSPSRVTGELFF.

This clone was detected a few times. The rearrangement links TRBV15 to TRBJ1-2; TRBD1 matches at 8 bases. After removal of 8 bases from V and 2 bases from J, the junction contained 4 bases not matched to a gene. The CDR3 contains 13 residues. The germline V gene encodes CDR1 LNHNV and CDR2 YYDKDF (reference sequence). Written as DNA, the CDR3 is TGTGCCACCTCGACAGGGGACAACTATGGCTACACCTTC. Translated: CATSTGDNYGYTF.

J is TRBJ1-4 and V is TRBV18; D may be TRBD1 (5 bases). V gave up 1 base and J gave up 4 bases, with 7 bases separating them. The CDR3 length is 14 residues. The germline V gene encodes CDR1 KGHSH and CDR2 LQKENI. DNA for the CDR3: TGTGCCAGCTCACCACGGGGGGTTAATGAAAAACTGTTTTTT. Protein: CASSPRGVNEKLFF.

This clone was seen a handful of times. This chain joins TRBV2 and TRBJ2-7, with a weak D call TRBD2 (6 bases). The CDR3 is 16 amino acids. V was trimmed by 3 bases and J by 3 bases, leaving 18 bases between them. Per the germline V gene, CDR1 is SNHLY and CDR2 is FYNNEI. The CDR3 nucleotides read TGTGCCAGCAGTGAGCGCGCGACGAGTAGCGGCTACGAGCAGTACTTC. This encodes CASSERATSSGYEQYF.

V is TRBV5-1 and J is TRBJ2-5, with 7 bases fitting TRBD1. Judging by the DNA end, TRBJ2-7 fits better; the J call may be wrong. Germline lookup yields CDR1 SGHRS and CDR2 YFSETQ. The CDR3 runs 13 residues. CDR3 coding DNA: TGCGCCAGCAGATCCCTAGGGGGCCACGAGCAGTACTTC. Its translation: CASRSLGGHEQYF.

In nucleotides, the CDR3 is TGCGCCAGCAGCTTGGGGAGCGGGGAGCTGTTTTTT. Encoded protein: CASSLGSGELFF. This chain joins TRBV5-1 and TRBJ2-2; unclear D gene. The germline V and J ends were trimmed by 0 bases and 7 bases, with 4 bases remaining between them. The germline V gene encodes CDR1 SGHRS and CDR2 YFSETQ. This CDR3 spans 12 amino acids. The entire variable domain, with the rest obtained from reference TRBV5-1 and TRBJ2-2, is as follows: KAGVTQTPRYLIKTRGQQVTLSCSPISGHRSVSWYQQTPGQGLQFLFEYFSETQRNKGNFPGRFSGRQFSNSRSEMNVSTLELGDSALYLCASSLGSGELFFGEGSRLTVL.

This clone was detected only once. This chain uses TRBV6-6 with TRBJ1-1; no clear D gene. V lost 2 bases, J lost 6 bases, and 19 bases lay in between. CDR3 length: 16 amino acids. CDR1 and CDR2 (germline): MNHNY, SVGAGI (reference sequence). Here the CDR3 DNA reads TGTGCCAGCAGTTACCCGAGGCGGTGGGGTCACCCTGAAGCTTTCTTT. This encodes CASSYPRRWGHPEAFF.

This clone qualifies as medium-sized. The CDR3 DNA reads as TGTGCCTGGAGTGTAGGGACAGGGTTAAACACTGAAGCTTTCTTT. This encodes CAWSVGTGLNTEAFF. The genes are TRBV30 and TRBJ1-1, with 9 bases matching TRBD1. The CDR3 totals 15 residues. Germline V gene lookup returns CDR1 GTSNPN and CDR2 SVGIG (reference sequence). The trim removed 0 bases at V and 2 bases at J, leaving 4 bases unmatched.

This clone was observed a single time. The chain has TRBV7-2 and TRBJ2-1; tentatively, D is TRBD1 or TRBD2 (5 bases each). Germline lookup yields CDR1 SGHTA and CDR2 FQGNSA. This CDR3 is built from 15 residues. V was clipped by 1 base and J by 0 bases, with 7 bases between them. CDR3 nucleotide sequence: TGTGCCAGCAGCTTAGGAGGGGACTCCTACAATGAGCAGTTCTTC. Translation: CASSLGGDSYNEQFF.

The J gene is TRBJ2-3, the V gene TRBV5-1, with 8 bases fitting TRBD1. The germline V gene has CDR1 SGHRS and CDR2 YFSETQ. V shed 0 bases and J 2 bases; nucleotides not matched to a gene: 17. The CDR3 length is 20 residues. CDR3: CASSLETSGGPGQDTDTQYF. CDR3 DNA sequence: TGCGCCAGCAGCTTGGAAACCAGTGGGGGACCGGGACAGGACACAGATACGCAGTATTTT.

As regards this clone: A junction end diverges from the germline sequence, so it may reflect a read error. The chain combines TRBV13 with TRBJ1-1; D might be TRBD1 (6 bases). CDR1 is PRHDT, CDR2 FYEKMQ, per germline (reference sequence). CDR3 length equals 16 residues. CDR3 DNA: TGTGCCAGCAGCCTAGGGGGTTGGGGGGTTACCACTGAAGCTTTCTTT. Translation: CASSLGGWGVTTEAFF.

V and J are TRBV10-2 and TRBJ2-5; D may be TRBD2 (6 bases). V lost 0 bases, J lost 7 bases, and 15 bases lay in between. This CDR3 has 15 amino acids. Germline V gene data show CDR1 as WSHSY and CDR2 as SAAADI. CDR3 loop: CASSESGTGVVTQYF. The CDR3 DNA sequence: TGCGCCAGCAGTGAGTCGGGGACTGGAGTGGTGACCCAGTACTTC.